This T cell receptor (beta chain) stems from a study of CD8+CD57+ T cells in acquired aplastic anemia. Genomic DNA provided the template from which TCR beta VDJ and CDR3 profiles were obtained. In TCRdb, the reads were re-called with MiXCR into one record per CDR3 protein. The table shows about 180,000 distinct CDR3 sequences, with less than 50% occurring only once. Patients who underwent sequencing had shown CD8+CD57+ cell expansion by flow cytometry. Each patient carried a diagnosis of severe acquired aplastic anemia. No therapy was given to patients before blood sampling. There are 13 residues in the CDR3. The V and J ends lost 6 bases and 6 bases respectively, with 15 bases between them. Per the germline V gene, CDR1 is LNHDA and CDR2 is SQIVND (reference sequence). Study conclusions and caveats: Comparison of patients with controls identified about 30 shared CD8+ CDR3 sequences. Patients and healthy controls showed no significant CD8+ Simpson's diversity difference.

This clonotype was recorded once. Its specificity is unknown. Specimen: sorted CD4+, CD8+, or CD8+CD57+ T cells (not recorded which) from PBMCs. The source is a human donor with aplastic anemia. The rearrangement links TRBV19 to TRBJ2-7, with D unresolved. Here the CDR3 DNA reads TGTGCCAGTAGCCAAGACAAGTCGGCCGAGCAGTACTTC. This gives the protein CASSQDKSAEQYF.